This TCR beta chain was captured in a study of blood T cell repertoires in COVID-19. At the level of the study: Both acute and convalescent COVID-19 samples were obtained from the United States, Italy and Spain. PBMCs, B-cell-depleted T cells, or T cells were the source of the cDNA or gDNA that made up the material.

Study processing details: Estimation of nucleated cell counts was performed using reference gene primer amplification. Profiling relied on immunoSEQ multiplex PCR, and the TCRdb table lists in-frame clones only, not all of them. V and J calls and clone size are those listed in that table; D and trimming were worked out from the DNA. Altogether 100,000 to 150,000 clones are present, approximately 84% being singletons, with the ten largest covering roughly 17%. The CDR3 extends over 15 amino acids. Trimming removed 2 bases from V and 0 bases from J, with 10 bases in between. From germline, CDR1 is MGHRA and CDR2 YSYEKL.

The clonotype originates from a woman older than 75 with acute or convalescent COVID-19. Sequenced input: peripheral blood. The chain recombines TRBV4-1 with TRBJ1-2, with a possible D match to TRBD1 (5 bases). In nucleotides, the CDR3 is TGCGCCAGCAGCCAACGGACACGAGCTAACTATGGCTACACCTTC. Encoded protein: CASSQRTRANYGYTF.